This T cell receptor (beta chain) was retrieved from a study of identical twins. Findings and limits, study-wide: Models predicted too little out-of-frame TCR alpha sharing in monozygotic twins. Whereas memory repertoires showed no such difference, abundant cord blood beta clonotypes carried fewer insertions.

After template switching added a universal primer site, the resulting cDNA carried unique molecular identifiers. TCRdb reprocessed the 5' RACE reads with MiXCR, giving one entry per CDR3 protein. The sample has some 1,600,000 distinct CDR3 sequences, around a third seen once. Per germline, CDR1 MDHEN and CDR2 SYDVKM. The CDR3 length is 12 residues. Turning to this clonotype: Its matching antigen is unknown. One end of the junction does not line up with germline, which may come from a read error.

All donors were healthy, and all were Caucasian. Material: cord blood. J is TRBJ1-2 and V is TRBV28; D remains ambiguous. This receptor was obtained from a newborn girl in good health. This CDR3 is CASSLGMGGYIF. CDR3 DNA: TGTGCCAGCAGTCTCGGGATGGGTGGCTACATCTTC.